The clone carrying this TCR beta chain was seen more than once but under ten times. Antigen: not known. The CDR3 is 15 amino acids. CDR1 is SGHNT, CDR2 YYREEE, per germline (reference sequence). The V end lost 2 bases, the J end lost 3 bases, and 14 bases lay between the germline ends. The data stem from a study of T cell repertoires in cytomegalovirus infection. Background on the study: In public TCR beta signatures, there were indications of both CMV infection and matching HLA type. Study-wide points: What dominated the ex vivo response were HLA-C-restricted CMV-specific TCR beta clonotypes. Carriers of CMV and the relevant HLA type were discriminated by public TCR beta frequency.

TCRdb used MiXCR to reprocess the reads, holding one entry per CDR3 protein. The sample yields 640,000 or so distinct CDR3 sequences, 33% seen once. This sequence originates from a human donor in good health (CMV status not recorded). Some clones in this sample may be carry-over from other donors' samples. The rearrangement links TRBV5-4 to TRBJ2-5, with D perhaps TRBD2 (5 bases). Sequences were derived from cultured PBMCs, sampled from culture after CMV antigen stimulation. The CDR3 sequence is CASSLSPDSEETQYF. The CDR3 nucleotides are TGTGCCAGCAGCTTATCGCCGGACTCCGAAGAGACCCAGTACTTC.